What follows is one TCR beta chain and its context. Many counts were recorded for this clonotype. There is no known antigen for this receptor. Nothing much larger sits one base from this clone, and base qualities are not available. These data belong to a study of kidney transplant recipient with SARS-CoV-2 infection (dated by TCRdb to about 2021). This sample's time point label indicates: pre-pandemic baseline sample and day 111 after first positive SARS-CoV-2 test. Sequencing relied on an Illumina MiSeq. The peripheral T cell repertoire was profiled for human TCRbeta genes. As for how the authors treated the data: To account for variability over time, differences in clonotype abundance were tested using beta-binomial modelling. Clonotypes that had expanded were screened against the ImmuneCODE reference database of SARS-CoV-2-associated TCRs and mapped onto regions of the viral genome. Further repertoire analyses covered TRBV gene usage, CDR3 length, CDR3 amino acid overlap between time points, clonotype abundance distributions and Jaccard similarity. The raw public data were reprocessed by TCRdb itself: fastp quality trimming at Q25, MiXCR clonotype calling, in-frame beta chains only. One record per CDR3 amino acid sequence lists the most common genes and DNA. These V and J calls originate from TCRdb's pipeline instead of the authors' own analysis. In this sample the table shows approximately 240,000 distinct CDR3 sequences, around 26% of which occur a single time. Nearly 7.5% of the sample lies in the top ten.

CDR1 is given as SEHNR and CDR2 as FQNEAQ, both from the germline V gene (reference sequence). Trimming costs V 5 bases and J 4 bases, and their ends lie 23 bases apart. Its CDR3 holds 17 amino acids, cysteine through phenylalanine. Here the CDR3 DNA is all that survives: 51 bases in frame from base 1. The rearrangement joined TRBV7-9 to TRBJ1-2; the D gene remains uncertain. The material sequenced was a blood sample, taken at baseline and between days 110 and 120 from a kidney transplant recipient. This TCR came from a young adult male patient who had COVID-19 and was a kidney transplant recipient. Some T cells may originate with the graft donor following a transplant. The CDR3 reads CASSDEGYHGKTYGYTF. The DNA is TGTGCCAGCAGCGATGAAGGATACCATGGAAAGACCTATGGCTACACCTTC.